One sample yielded the 7 T cell receptor beta chains listed below, sequenced in a study of blood T cell repertoires in COVID-19. Clones were read by immunoSEQ multiplex PCR, and TCRdb kept only the in-frame ones, dropping some. This sample yields about 140,000 clones, of which 84% are seen a single time; approximately 5% belongs to the top ten. The sample consisted of PBMCs or T cells enriched from blood (not recorded which). The receptors originated from a middle-aged man with acute COVID-19.

With regard to this clone: Other nucleotide sequences from this sample produce the same CDR3. The J gene is TRBJ1-4, the V gene TRBV5-4, with a tentative D call TRBD1 (6 bases). Trimming left V 3 bases short and J 4 bases short, with 10 bases between. Per the germline V gene, CDR1 is SGHNT and CDR2 is YYREEE (reference sequence). The CDR3 length is 14 residues. As DNA, the CDR3 is TGTGCCAGCAGCTCGGACAGTGATAATGAAAAACTGTTTTTT. It yields the protein CASSSDSDNEKLFF.

The chain has TRBV29-1 and TRBJ2-7; 7 bases are shared with TRBD1. CDR3 length: 13 residues. CDR1 is SQVTM and CDR2 is ANQGSEA in the germline V gene. The ends lost 7 bases at V and 0 bases at J; junction bases unmatched: 6. The CDR3 DNA reads as TGCAGCGCCACCGGGACAGTCTCCTACGAGCAGTACTTC. Protein: CSATGTVSYEQYF.

The chain joins TRBV5-1 to TRBJ2-1; 8 nucleotides agree with TRBD1. With 4 bases clipped from V and 3 bases from J, the junction kept 9 bases outside the gene matches. Germline V CDR1 and CDR2: SGHRS, YFSETQ. This CDR3 region has 16 residues. In nucleotides, the CDR3 is TGCGCCAGCAGCACCGACAGGGGTCATGTCTACAATGAGCAGTTCTTC. Translated, it gives CASSTDRGHVYNEQFF.

The rearrangement joins TRBV28 to TRBJ2-7; weak D call: TRBD1 (5 bases). Trimming took off 5 bases at V and 3 bases at J, with 17 bases between the two ends. The CDR3 has 15 amino acids. Germline CDR1 MDHEN, CDR2 SYDVKM. The CDR3: CASSITGPRGYEQYF. In nucleotides, the CDR3 is TGTGCCAGCAGTATAACCGGGCCAAGGGGCTACGAGCAGTACTTC.

The V and J genes are TRBV2 and TRBJ1-1; D remains unclear. The CDR3 runs 14 residues. The V end lost 6 bases, the J end lost 3 bases, and 14 bases lay between the germline ends. Germline CDR1 is SNHLY and CDR2 is FYNNEI. For the CDR3, the DNA is TGTGCCAGCAGGGAGGTTACAGAGGACACTGAAGCTTTCTTT. Protein product: CASREVTEDTEAFF.

The J gene is TRBJ1-5, the V gene TRBV7-2; 9 bases are shared with TRBD1. Germline lookup yields CDR1 SGHTA and CDR2 FQGNSA. CDR3 length: 15 amino acids. The V segment lost 3 bases and the J segment 4 bases; nucleotides outside the gene matches: 4. The CDR3 here is CASSFTGGQNQPQHF. In DNA form, the CDR3 reads TGTGCCAGCAGCTTCACAGGGGGCCAAAATCAGCCCCAGCATTTT.

The chain uses TRBV10-1 and TRBJ2-1; TRBD2 might be the D (6 bases). The length of the CDR3 is 14 residues. Trimming left V 3 bases short and J 10 bases short, with 16 bases between. The germline V gene encodes CDR1 WNHNN and CDR2 SYGVQD (reference sequence). The CDR3 here is CASSEGAGGYEQFF. CDR3 coding DNA: TGCGCCAGCAGTGAAGGAGCGGGTGGATACGAGCAGTTCTTC.